The 5 T cell receptor beta chains listed next were all sequenced from one sample in a study of blood T cell repertoires in COVID-19. Method: immunoSEQ multiplex PCR; TCRdb's copy keeps in-frame clones and lacks some. The sample lists 130,000 to 150,000 clones; about four fifths were seen once. The material sequenced was peripheral blood. These receptors were taken from a man aged 80 or over with acute or convalescent COVID-19.

J is TRBJ2-7 and V is TRBV6-5; D may be TRBD2 (6 bases). The CDR3 runs to 15 residues. CDR1 is MNHEY and CDR2 is SVGAGI in the germline V gene. The V end lost 7 bases, the J end lost 1 base, and 17 bases lay between the germline ends. The CDR3 DNA is TGTGCCAGCATCCTTAACTCCGGGGGATCCTACGAGCAGTACTTC. It codes for CASILNSGGSYEQYF.

The V gene is TRBV4-2, the J gene TRBJ1-2; 9 nucleotides agree with TRBD1. V shed 2 bases and J 6 bases; nucleotides not matched to a gene: 7. Germline V gene lookup returns CDR1 LGHNA and CDR2 YNFKEQ. This CDR3 has 15 amino acids. The CDR3 region has the DNA TGTGCCAGCAGCCAACCGGGACAGGGCAAGGATGGCTACACCTTC. Amino acids: CASSQPGQGKDGYTF.

The V and J genes are TRBV6-1 and TRBJ1-2; D not certain. V lost 2 bases and J lost 3, with 7 bases in between. This CDR3 comprises 13 residues. Germline loops: CDR1 MNHNS, CDR2 SASEGT. CDR3 residues: CASSESTDYGYTF. The CDR3 nucleotides read TGTGCCAGCAGTGAAAGTACGGACTATGGCTACACCTTC.

The chain carries TRBV19 and TRBJ1-2, with TRBD1 identical over 9 bases. The germline V gene has CDR1 LNHDA and CDR2 SQIVND (reference sequence). V was clipped by 4 bases and J by 5 bases; unmatched bases: 5. The CDR3 runs to 14 residues. The DNA of the CDR3 is TGTGCCAGTAGTACACTTGACAGGGGGTATGGCTACACCTTC. Encoded protein: CASSTLDRGYGYTF.

The V and J genes are TRBV19 and TRBJ2-2; D ambiguous. The ends were cut back, 6 bases at V and 1 base at J, with 9 bases in the middle. This CDR3 is 14 amino acids long. Germline V gene sequence: CDR1 LNHDA, CDR2 SQIVND (reference sequence). CDR3 region: CASSLQKNTGELFF. CDR3 nucleotide sequence: TGTGCCAGTAGCTTACAGAAGAACACCGGGGAGCTGTTTTTT. Together with reference TRBV19 and TRBJ2-2, the CDR3 gives the full variable domain: DGGITQSPKYLFRKEGQNVTLSCEQNLNHDAMYWYRQDPGQGLRLIYYSQIVNDFQKGDIAEGYSVSREKKESFPLTVTSAQKNPTAFYLCASSLQKNTGELFFGEGSRLTVL.